This TCR beta chain was captured in a study of blood T cell repertoires in COVID-19. Background on the study: Samples representing acute and convalescent COVID-19 were sourced from the United States, Italy and Spain. PBMCs, B-cell-depleted T cells, or T cells provided the cDNA or gDNA that made up the material.

Assay used: immunoSEQ multiplex PCR; TCRdb lists only in-frame clones, some missing. The sample holds 240,000 or so clones, about 68% seen once. J was trimmed by 3 bases and V by 0 bases; bases with no gene match: 6. The V gene's germline CDR1 is MNHEY and CDR2 SVGAGI. This CDR3 has 16 amino acids. Sequences were obtained from peripheral blood. V gene TRBV6-5 combines with J gene TRBJ2-7; 9 bases match TRBD1. This TCR was sampled from an elderly woman with acute or convalescent COVID-19. This CDR3 reads CASSYSGGDRVYEQYF. As DNA, the CDR3 is TGTGCCAGCAGTTACTCTGGCGGGGACAGGGTCTACGAGCAGTACTTC.